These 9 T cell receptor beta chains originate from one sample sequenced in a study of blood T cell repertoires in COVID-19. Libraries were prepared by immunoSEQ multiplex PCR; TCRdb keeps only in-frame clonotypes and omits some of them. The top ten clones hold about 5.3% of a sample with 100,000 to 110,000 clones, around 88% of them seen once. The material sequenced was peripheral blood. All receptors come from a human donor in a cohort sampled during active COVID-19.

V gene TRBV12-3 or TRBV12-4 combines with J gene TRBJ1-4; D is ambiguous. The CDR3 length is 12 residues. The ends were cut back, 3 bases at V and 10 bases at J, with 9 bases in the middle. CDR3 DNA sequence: TGTGCCAGCAGTTTTCGGGCGGGAAAACTGTTTTTT. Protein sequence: CASSFRAGKLFF.

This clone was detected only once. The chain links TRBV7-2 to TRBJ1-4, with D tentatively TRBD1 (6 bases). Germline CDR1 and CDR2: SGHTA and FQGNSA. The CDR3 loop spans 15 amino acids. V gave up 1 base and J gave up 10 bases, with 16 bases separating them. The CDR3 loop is CASSLVPGGGGKLFF. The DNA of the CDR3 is TGTGCCAGCAGCTTAGTCCCGGGGGGCGGCGGAAAACTGTTTTTT.

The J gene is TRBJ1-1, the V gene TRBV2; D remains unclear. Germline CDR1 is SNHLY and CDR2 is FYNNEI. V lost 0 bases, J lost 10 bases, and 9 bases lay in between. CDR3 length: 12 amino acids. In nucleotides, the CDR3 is TGTGCCAGCAGTGAAGCGGTAGGAGGAGCTTTCTTT. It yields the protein CASSEAVGGAFF.

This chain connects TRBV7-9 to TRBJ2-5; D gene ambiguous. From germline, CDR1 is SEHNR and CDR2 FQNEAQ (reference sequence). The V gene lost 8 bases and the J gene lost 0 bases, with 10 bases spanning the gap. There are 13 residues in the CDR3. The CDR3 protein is CASGGGNQETQYF. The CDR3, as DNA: TGTGCCAGCGGTGGCGGAAACCAAGAGACCCAGTACTTC.

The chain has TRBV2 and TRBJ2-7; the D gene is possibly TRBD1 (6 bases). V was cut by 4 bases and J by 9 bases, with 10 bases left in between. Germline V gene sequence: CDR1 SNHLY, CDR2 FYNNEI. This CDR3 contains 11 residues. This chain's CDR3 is CASSGTVGQYF. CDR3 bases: TGTGCCAGCAGTGGGACAGTAGGGCAGTACTTC.

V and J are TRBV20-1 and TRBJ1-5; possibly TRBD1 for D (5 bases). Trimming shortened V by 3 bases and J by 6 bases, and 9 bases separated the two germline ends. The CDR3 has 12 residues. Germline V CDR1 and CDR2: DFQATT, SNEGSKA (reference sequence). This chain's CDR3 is CSASEGSQPQHF. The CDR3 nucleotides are TGCAGTGCTAGTGAGGGGAGTCAGCCCCAGCATTTT.

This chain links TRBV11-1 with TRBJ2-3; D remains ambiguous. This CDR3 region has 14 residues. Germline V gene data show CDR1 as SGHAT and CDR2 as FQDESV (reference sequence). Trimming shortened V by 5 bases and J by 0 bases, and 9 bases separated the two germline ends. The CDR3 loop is CASSPKTSTDTQYF. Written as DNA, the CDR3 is TGTGCCAGCAGCCCAAAGACAAGCACAGATACGCAGTATTTT.

DNA of the CDR3: TGTGCCAGCAGGCCCCCCCCCACGGGCACTGAAGCTTTCTTT. This codes for CASRPPPTGTEAFF. J is TRBJ1-1 and V is TRBV28; D is uncertain. Germline-derived CDR1 and CDR2 are MDHEN and SYDVKM. V lost 6 bases and J 4 bases, leaving 15 bases between the germline ends. The CDR3 sequence is 14 residues long.

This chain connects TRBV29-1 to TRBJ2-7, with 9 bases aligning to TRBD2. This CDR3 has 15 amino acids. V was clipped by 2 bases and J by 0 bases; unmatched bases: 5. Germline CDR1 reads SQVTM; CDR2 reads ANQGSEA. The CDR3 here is CSVEPLAGLSYEQYF. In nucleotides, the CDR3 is TGCAGCGTTGAACCTCTAGCGGGACTCTCCTACGAGCAGTACTTC.